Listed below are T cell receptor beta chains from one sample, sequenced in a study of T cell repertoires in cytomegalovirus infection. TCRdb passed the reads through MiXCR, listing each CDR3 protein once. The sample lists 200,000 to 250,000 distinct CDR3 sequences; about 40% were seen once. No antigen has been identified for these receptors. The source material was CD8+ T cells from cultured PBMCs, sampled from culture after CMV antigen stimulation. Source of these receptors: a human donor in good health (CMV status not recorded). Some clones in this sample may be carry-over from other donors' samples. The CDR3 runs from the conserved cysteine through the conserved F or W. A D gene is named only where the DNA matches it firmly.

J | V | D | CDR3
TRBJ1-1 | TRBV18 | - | CASSPPGRDHRLRAEAFF
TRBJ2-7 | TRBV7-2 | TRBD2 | CASSLGTSVSYEQYF
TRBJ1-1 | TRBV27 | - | CASSLARANTEAFF
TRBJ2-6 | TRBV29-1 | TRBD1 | CSAKGGSGSGANVLTF
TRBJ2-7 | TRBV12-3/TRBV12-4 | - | CASTLGTEQYF
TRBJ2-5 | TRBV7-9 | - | CASSSVVEETQYF
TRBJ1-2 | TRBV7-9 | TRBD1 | CASSPGQINYGYTF
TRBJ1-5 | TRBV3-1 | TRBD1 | CASSQEGQGYDQPQHF
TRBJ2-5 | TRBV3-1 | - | CASSQDLSKGTGTQYF
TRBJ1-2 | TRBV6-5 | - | CASSYRRGLGNYGYTF
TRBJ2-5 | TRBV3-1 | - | CASSRLGQETQYF
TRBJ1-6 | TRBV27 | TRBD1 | CASRGTGSSYNSPLHF
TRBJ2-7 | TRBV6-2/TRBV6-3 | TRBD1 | CASSSHFNSDRFLLNEQYF
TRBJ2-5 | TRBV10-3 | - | CAFSQGHQETQYF
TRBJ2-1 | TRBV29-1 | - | CSVEEGSILDNEQFF
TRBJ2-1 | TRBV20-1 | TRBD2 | CSARDHRLAGVEQFF
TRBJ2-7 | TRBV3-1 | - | CASSQGIGPTYEQYF
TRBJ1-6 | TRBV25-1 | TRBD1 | CASTTDRANSPLHF
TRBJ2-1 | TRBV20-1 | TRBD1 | CSARDGQDEQFF
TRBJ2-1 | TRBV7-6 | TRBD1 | CASSAPGTEAYNEQFF
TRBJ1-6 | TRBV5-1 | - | CASSPREGVYSPLHF
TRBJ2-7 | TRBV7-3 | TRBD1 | CASGGDRGPYEQYF
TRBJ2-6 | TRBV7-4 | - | CASSALGGSGANVLTF
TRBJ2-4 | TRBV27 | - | CATRGGVAKNIQYF
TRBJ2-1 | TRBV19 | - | CASSRILGFGPNVISYNEQFF
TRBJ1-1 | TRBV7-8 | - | CASSLFAEAFF
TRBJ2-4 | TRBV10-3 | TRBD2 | CAISELPAGDRSAKNIQYF
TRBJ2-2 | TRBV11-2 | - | CASSFGAVGGAGELFF
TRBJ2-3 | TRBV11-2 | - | CASSLGEGDTDTQYF
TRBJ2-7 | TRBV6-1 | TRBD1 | CAARTGTHEQYF
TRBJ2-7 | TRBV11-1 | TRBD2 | CASSPAGVPTYEQYF
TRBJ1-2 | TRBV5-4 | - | CASSLAGGYTF
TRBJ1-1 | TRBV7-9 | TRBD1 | CASSFRTGGRTEAFF
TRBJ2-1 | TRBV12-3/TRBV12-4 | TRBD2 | CASSWRGDYNEQFF
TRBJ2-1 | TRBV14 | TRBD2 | CASSDSGLALNEQFF
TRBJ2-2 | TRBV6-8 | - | CASSARGTGELFF
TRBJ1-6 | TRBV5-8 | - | CASSFIAPSPLHF
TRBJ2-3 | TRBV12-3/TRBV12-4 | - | CASSTDRTRPTYTQYF
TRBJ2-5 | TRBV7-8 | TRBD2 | CASTLPSLTGGHETQYF
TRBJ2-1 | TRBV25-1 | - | CASTDGDIHDEQFF
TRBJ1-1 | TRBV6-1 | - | CASTGRRDTEAFF
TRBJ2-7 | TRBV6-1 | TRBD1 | CASSATGGASYEQYF
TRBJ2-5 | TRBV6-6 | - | CASSYFVETQYF
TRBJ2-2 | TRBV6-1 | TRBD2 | CASSSTSPNTGELFF
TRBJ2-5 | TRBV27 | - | CASKWATYQETQYF
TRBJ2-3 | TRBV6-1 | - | CASSEEGLVGNTQYF
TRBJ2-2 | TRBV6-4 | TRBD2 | CASSELGLAGGPTGELFF
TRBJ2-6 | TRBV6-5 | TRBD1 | CASSPPYRDSSSGANVLTF
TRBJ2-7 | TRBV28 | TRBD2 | CASSLRLAGVPIYEQYF
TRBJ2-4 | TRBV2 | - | CASMGFGAKNIQYF
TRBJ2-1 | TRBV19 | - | CASIGDWLNEQFF
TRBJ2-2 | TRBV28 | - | CASSFWRENTGELFF